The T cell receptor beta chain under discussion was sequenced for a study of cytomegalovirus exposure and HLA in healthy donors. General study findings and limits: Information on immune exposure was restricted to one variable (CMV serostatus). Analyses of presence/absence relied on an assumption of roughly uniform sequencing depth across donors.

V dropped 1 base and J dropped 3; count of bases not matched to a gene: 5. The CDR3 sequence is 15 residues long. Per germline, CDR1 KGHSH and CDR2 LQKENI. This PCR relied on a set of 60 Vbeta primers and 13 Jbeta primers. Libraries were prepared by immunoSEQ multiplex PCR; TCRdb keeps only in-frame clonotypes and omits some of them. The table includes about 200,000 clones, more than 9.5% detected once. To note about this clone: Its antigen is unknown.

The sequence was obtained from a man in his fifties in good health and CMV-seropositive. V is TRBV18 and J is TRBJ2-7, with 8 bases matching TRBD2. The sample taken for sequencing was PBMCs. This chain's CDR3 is CASSPRGGGIYEQYF. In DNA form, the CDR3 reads TGTGCCAGCTCACCACGGGGCGGGGGGATCTACGAGCAGTACTTC. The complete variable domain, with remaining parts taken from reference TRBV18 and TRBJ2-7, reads NAGVMQNPRHLVRRRGQEARLRCSPMKGHSHVYWYRQLPEEGLKFMVYLQKENIIDESGMPKERFSAEFPKEGPSILRIQQVVRGDSAAYFCASSPRGGGIYEQYFGPGTRLTVT.